The 27 T cell receptor beta chains in this list originate from one sample, sequenced in a study of cytomegalovirus exposure and HLA in healthy donors. TCRdb's table, derived via immunoSEQ multiplex PCR, lists solely in-frame clones and lacks some. The table has around 200,000 clones, about 86% seen once. The sample was PBMCs. The receptor source for this set is a woman in her late teens or twenties in good health and CMV-seropositive.

The chain uses TRBV19 and TRBJ2-7; 11 nucleotides agree with TRBD1. Per the germline V gene, CDR1 is LNHDA and CDR2 is SQIVND (reference sequence). This CDR3 is built from 13 residues. J lost 7 bases, V lost 11 bases, and 10 bases had no gene match. The DNA of the CDR3 is TGTGCCTCCCGCGGGACAGGGGGTCGGGAGCAGTACTTC. Amino acid sequence: CASRGTGGREQYF.

The rearrangement links TRBV7-2 to TRBJ1-2; D is uncertain. The CDR3 runs 15 residues. CDR1 is SGHTA, CDR2 FQGNSA, per germline. V was cut by 1 base and J by 7 bases, with 16 bases left in between. The chain's CDR3 is CASSLEPLPRGGYTF. DNA of the CDR3: TGTGCCAGCAGCTTAGAGCCTTTGCCCCGGGGTGGCTACACCTTC. The complete variable domain, with remaining parts taken from reference TRBV7-2 and TRBJ1-2, reads GAGVSQSPSNKVTEKGKDVELRCDPISGHTALYWYRQSLGQGLEFLIYFQGNSAPDKSGLPSDRFSAERTGGSVSTLTIQRTQQEDSAVYLCASSLEPLPRGGYTFGSGTRLTVV.

The chain uses TRBV6-1 and TRBJ1-1; 9 positions agree with TRBD1. The CDR3 extends over 14 amino acids. The junction had 5 bases not matched to a gene; V was cut back by 6 bases and J by 3 bases. The germline V gene has CDR1 MNHNS and CDR2 SASEGT. CDR3 sequence: CASREGQGDTEAFF. In DNA form, the CDR3 reads TGTGCCAGCAGGGAGGGACAGGGCGACACTGAAGCTTTCTTT.

This clone has a handful of counts. This chain connects TRBV5-1 to TRBJ1-6; 7 nucleotides line up with TRBD1. In germline, CDR1 is SGHRS, CDR2 YFSETQ. V lost 0 bases to trimming and J lost 4 bases; unmatched junction nucleotides: 1. This CDR3 region has 15 residues. DNA for the CDR3: TGCGCCAGCAGCTTGGAGGGACAGTATAATTCACCCCTCCACTTT. This translates into CASSLEGQYNSPLHF.

This chain links TRBV2 with TRBJ2-7; perhaps TRBD2 as D (6 bases). Germline loops: CDR1 SNHLY, CDR2 FYNNEI. The CDR3 is made up of 12 amino acids. V lost 7 bases, J lost 4 bases, and 11 bases lay in between. The CDR3 loop reads CASNMGGYEQYF. CDR3 nucleotides: TGTGCCAGCAATATGGGGGGATACGAGCAGTACTTC.

The gene calls are TRBV27 and TRBJ1-2; TRBD1 agrees at 7 bases. Germline CDR1 reads MNHEY; CDR2 reads SMNVEV (reference sequence). The CDR3 totals 13 residues. The J segment lost 8 bases and the V segment lost 5 bases, leaving 8 bases of the junction unmatched. The CDR3 here is CASSPDRVLGYTF. The CDR3 nucleotides are TGTGCCAGCAGTCCCGACAGGGTCCTCGGCTACACCTTC.

The chain carries TRBV7-2 and TRBJ2-1, with a possible D match to TRBD1 (6 bases). Per the germline V gene, CDR1 is SGHTA and CDR2 is FQGNSA. The CDR3 spans 12 residues. Between the trimmed V and J ends, which lost 1 base and 13 bases, there was a span of 11 bases. CDR3 in amino acids: CASSLETGKQFF. CDR3 sequence (DNA): TGTGCCAGCAGCTTAGAAACAGGGAAACAGTTCTTC.

The rearrangement uses TRBV10-3 and TRBJ1-1; 8 bases are a match to TRBD1. Trimming took 9 bases from V and 3 from J; bases not matched to a gene: 12. The V gene's germline CDR1 is ENHRY and CDR2 SYGVKD. This CDR3 has 15 residues. CDR3 DNA: TGTGCCATTCGGACAGGGATAAGTCTGGACACTGAAGCTTTCTTT. Encoded protein: CAIRTGISLDTEAFF.

V is TRBV28 and J is TRBJ2-7; possible D gene TRBD1, 5 bases. The CDR3 is 13 residues long. Germline loops: CDR1 MDHEN, CDR2 SYDVKM. With 5 bases removed from V and 3 bases from J, the gap between germline ends came to 11 bases. The CDR3 region is CASSPPDSYEQYF. The CDR3 DNA reads as TGTGCCAGCAGTCCCCCCGACAGCTACGAGCAGTACTTC. Filled out from reference TRBV28 and TRBJ2-7, the complete variable domain reads DVKVTQSSRYLVKRTGEKVFLECVQDMDHENMFWYRQDPGLGLRLIYFSYDVKMKEKGDIPEGYSVSREKKERFSLILESASTNQTSMYLCASSPPDSYEQYFGPGTRLTVT.

CDR3 in amino acids: CSVTASGGTDTQYF. The CDR3 region has the DNA TGCAGCGTGACAGCTAGCGGGGGCACAGATACGCAGTATTTT. The chain uses TRBV29-1 and TRBJ2-3; 9 nucleotides align to TRBD2. The length of the CDR3 is 14 residues. Germline CDR1 is SQVTM and CDR2 is ANQGSEA. V shed 6 bases and J 1 base; nucleotides not matched to a gene: 5.

The chain is built from TRBV7-6 and TRBJ2-7; D possibly corresponds to TRBD2 (5 bases). The germline V gene encodes CDR1 SGHVS and CDR2 FNYEAQ. This CDR3 has 14 residues. V lost 1 base, J lost 2 bases, and 9 bases lay in between. The CDR3 DNA sequence: TGTGCCAGCAGCTTAGTCGGGGAAACCTACGAGCAGTACTTC. It encodes CASSLVGETYEQYF.

V and J are TRBV6-1 and TRBJ2-3; D remains ambiguous. V was pared by 6 bases and J by 1 base, with 11 bases between. The CDR3 is made up of 14 amino acids. In germline, CDR1 is MNHNS, CDR2 SASEGT. CDR3 nucleotide sequence: TGTGCCAGCAGCCCATCCACTGGCACAGATACGCAGTATTTT. It specifies CASSPSTGTDTQYF.

This rearrangement joins TRBV18 to TRBJ2-1, with 7 bases fitting TRBD1. Germline V gives CDR1 KGHSH, CDR2 LQKENI. This CDR3 is 15 amino acids long. Germline trimming cut 6 bases from V and 3 bases from J; bases unmatched to any gene: 8. CDR3 nucleotides: TGTGCCAGCTCTCAAACCGGGACAGACTACAATGAGCAGTTCTTC. Its protein product is CASSQTGTDYNEQFF.

The chain is built from TRBV5-8 and TRBJ2-2; TRBD1 agrees at 10 bases. Per the germline V gene, CDR1 is SGHTS and CDR2 is YDEGEE. The CDR3 extends over 15 amino acids. V was pared by 5 bases and J by 6 bases, with 7 bases of the junction left unmatched. CDR3 in amino acids: CASRSGQGDAGELFF. CDR3 DNA sequence: TGTGCCAGCAGATCCGGACAGGGGGATGCCGGGGAGCTGTTTTTT. The complete variable domain, with remaining parts taken from reference TRBV5-8 and TRBJ2-2, reads EAGVTQSPTHLIKTRGQQATLRCSPISGHTSVYWYQQALGLGLQFLLWYDEGEERNRGNFPPRFSGRQFPNYSSELNVNALELEDSALYLCASRSGQGDAGELFFGEGSRLTVL.

The chain joins TRBV6-6 to TRBJ1-4, with TRBD1 as a possible D gene (5 bases). Trimming shortened V by 6 bases and J by 0 bases, and 11 bases separated the two germline ends. Germline assignment: CDR1 MNHNY and CDR2 SVGAGI (reference sequence). The CDR3 sequence is 15 residues long. The DNA of the CDR3 is TGTGCCAGCAGAGACCACAGGACAACTAATGAAAAACTGTTTTTT. This codes for CASRDHRTTNEKLFF.

The rearrangement links TRBV10-3 to TRBJ2-7; 11 bases line up with TRBD1. CDR1 is ENHRY and CDR2 is SYGVKD in the germline V gene. J lost 5 bases, V lost 2 bases, and 8 bases had no gene match. The CDR3 contains 16 residues. DNA for the CDR3: TGTGCCATCAGTGAGGTTATTCGGACAGGGGGCCACGAGCAGTACTTC. Protein sequence: CAISEVIRTGGHEQYF.

The chain joins TRBV15 to TRBJ1-2; perhaps TRBD1 as D (6 bases). The CDR3 consists of 14 residues. The V end was cut by 4 bases, the J end by 5 bases, with 14 bases between. Germline CDR1 and CDR2: LNHNV and YYDKDF (reference sequence). CDR3 residues: CATSTDRWGYGYTF. CDR3 coding DNA: TGTGCCACCAGCACCGACAGGTGGGGGTATGGCTACACCTTC.

This clone has more than one count but fewer than ten. This chain joins TRBV21-1 and TRBJ2-2; whether TRBD2, the table's D call, matches the DNA was not checked. TRBV21-1 constitutes a pseudogene. The CDR3 sequence is 11 residues long. CDR3 protein: CATTCTGELFF. The CDR3 nucleotides are TGTGCCACTACGTGCACCGGGGAGCTGTTTTTT.

The genes are TRBV9 and TRBJ2-7; tentative D call: TRBD1 (6 bases). The ends were cut back, 0 bases at V and 2 bases at J, with 12 bases in the middle. The germline gives CDR1 SGDLS, CDR2 YYNGEE. The CDR3 is 15 amino acids. The CDR3 coding sequence is TGTGCCAGCAGCGTAGGTGGGGGCGGGCCCTACGAGCAGTACTTC. This codes for CASSVGGGGPYEQYF. The full variable domain, in which reference TRBV9 and TRBJ2-7 provide the parts outside the CDR3, is DSGVTQTPKHLITATGQRVTLRCSPRSGDLSVYWYQQSLDQGLQFLIQYYNGEERAKGNILERFSAQQFPDLHSELNLSSLELGDSALYFCASSVGGGGPYEQYFGPGTRLTVT.

V gene TRBV19 combines with J gene TRBJ1-1, with TRBD1 matching 7 bases. The CDR3 spans 17 residues. Looked up from germline, CDR1 is LNHDA and CDR2 is SQIVND (reference sequence). The V and J ends lost 6 bases and 0 bases, in that order; junction bases with no gene match: 13. CDR3 in DNA: TGTGCCAGTAGAGGCTCCCATATCGGGACAGTGAACACTGAAGCTTTCTTT. Translating it yields CASRGSHIGTVNTEAFF. The full variable domain, with the rest looked up from reference TRBV19 and TRBJ1-1, is DGGITQSPKYLFRKEGQNVTLSCEQNLNHDAMYWYRQDPGQGLRLIYYSQIVNDFQKGDIAEGYSVSREKKESFPLTVTSAQKNPTAFYLCASRGSHIGTVNTEAFFGQGTRLTVV.

V usage is TRBV7-3 and J usage is TRBJ2-3; 9 nucleotides line up with TRBD2. This CDR3 has 16 residues. Trimming took 5 bases from V and 2 from J; bases not matched to a gene: 8. Germline lookup yields CDR1 SGHTA and CDR2 FQGTGA. The CDR3 reads CASSLISGGDTDTQYF. CDR3 nucleotide sequence: TGTGCCAGCAGCCTGATTAGCGGGGGAGACACAGATACGCAGTATTTT.

This clone appeared once. J is TRBJ2-3 and V is TRBV2; no clear D gene. Germline V gives CDR1 SNHLY, CDR2 FYNNEI. V dropped 1 base and J dropped 3 bases, with 5 bases sitting between them. The CDR3 consists of 13 residues. The chain's CDR3 is CASSEEYTDTQYF. DNA of the CDR3: TGTGCCAGCAGTGAAGAATATACAGATACGCAGTATTTT. Full variable domain (missing parts from reference TRBV2 and TRBJ2-3): EPEVTQTPSHQVTQMGQEVILRCVPISNHLYFYWYRQILGQKVEFLVSFYNNEISEKSEIFDDQFSVERPDGSNFTLKIRSTKLEDSAMYFCASSEEYTDTQYFGPGTRLTVL.

The chain couples TRBV7-9 to TRBJ1-5; D not resolved. This CDR3 spans 12 amino acids. V lost 5 bases, J lost 10 bases, and 12 bases lay in between. Germline CDR1 reads SEHNR; CDR2 reads FQNEAQ (reference sequence). For the CDR3, the DNA is TGTGCCAGCAGCAAACAGCTTGGTCCCCAGCATTTT. It codes for CASSKQLGPQHF.

The rearrangement joins TRBV6-5 to TRBJ2-1; the D gene is possibly TRBD1 (5 bases). The length of the CDR3 is 12 residues. The germline V gene has CDR1 MNHEY and CDR2 SVGAGI. The V end lost 8 bases, the J end lost 8 bases, and 13 bases lay between the germline ends. DNA of the CDR3: TGTGCCAGCTATGCAGGGTCGGATGAGCAGTTCTTC. It encodes CASYAGSDEQFF.

Comments on this clone: The same CDR3 also results from other DNA sequences found in this sample. The chain links TRBV18 to TRBJ1-1, with 8 bases aligning to TRBD1. This CDR3 contains 14 residues. The V gene end was trimmed by 3 bases and the J gene end by 1 base; junction bases not matched to a gene: 1. Germline CDR1 is KGHSH and CDR2 is LQKENI. This CDR3 is CASSPGQGNTEAFF. The CDR3 DNA is TGTGCCAGCTCACCCGGACAGGGGAACACTGAAGCTTTCTTT.

The chain employs TRBV9 and TRBJ1-1; 7 nucleotides agree with TRBD1. The CDR3 length is 17 residues. Germline V lookup: CDR1 SGDLS, CDR2 YYNGEE. J gave up 1 base and V 4 bases, and 13 bases lay outside the gene matches. DNA of the CDR3: TGTGCCAGCAGCCTCCGGGACAGCCGATATAGGAACACTGAAGCTTTCTTT. It specifies CASSLRDSRYRNTEAFF.

This chain joins TRBV15 and TRBJ2-2; 9 nucleotides align to TRBD1. Trimming cost V 5 bases and J 6 bases; bases outside gene matches: 10. CDR3 size: 16 residues. Per germline, CDR1 LNHNV and CDR2 YYDKDF (reference sequence). DNA of the CDR3: TGTGCCACCAGCTCCGGGACAGGGTATCTTGCCGGGGAGCTGTTTTTT. This translates into CATSSGTGYLAGELFF.